The 22 T cell receptor beta chains listed next were all sequenced from one sample in a study of blood T cell repertoires in COVID-19. Method: immunoSEQ multiplex PCR; TCRdb's copy keeps in-frame clones and lacks some. The repertoire holds about 190,000 clones, with 82% as singletons. The specimen sequenced was PBMCs or T cells enriched from blood (not recorded which). These receptors came from an older woman with acute COVID-19.

This clone showed up just once. Other DNA sequences in this specimen translate into the identical CDR3. This rearrangement joins TRBV9 to TRBJ2-3; possibly TRBD1 for D (5 bases). V dropped 0 bases and J dropped 0 bases, with 8 bases sitting between them. The V gene's germline CDR1 is SGDLS and CDR2 YYNGEE. CDR3 size: 15 residues. The DNA for the CDR3 is TGTGCCAGCAGCGTAGGGCAGGGTAGCACAGATACGCAGTATTTT. Its translation is CASSVGQGSTDTQYF.

This chain uses TRBV19 with TRBJ2-4, with D possibly matching TRBD1 (5 bases). The CDR3 length is 13 residues. The V and J ends lost 5 bases and 6 bases respectively, with 11 bases between them. Germline V gene sequence: CDR1 LNHDA, CDR2 SQIVND (reference sequence). CDR3 sequence reads: CASSQGLANIQYF. The CDR3 DNA sequence: TGTGCCAGTAGTCAGGGTTTAGCAAACATTCAGTACTTC. Filled out from reference TRBV19 and TRBJ2-4, the complete variable domain reads DGGITQSPKYLFRKEGQNVTLSCEQNLNHDAMYWYRQDPGQGLRLIYYSQIVNDFQKGDIAEGYSVSREKKESFPLTVTSAQKNPTAFYLCASSQGLANIQYFGAGTRLSVL.

The genes are TRBV18 and TRBJ1-2; D is unresolved. CDR1 and CDR2 from the germline V gene are KGHSH and LQKENI. The CDR3 covers 15 residues. The germline V and J ends were trimmed by 6 bases and 1 base, with 15 bases remaining between them. The CDR3 nucleotides are TGTGCCAGCTCGCCCCCCAGTGAATTTAACTATGGCTACACCTTC. Translated, it gives CASSPPSEFNYGYTF.

This clone appeared a few times. The chain recombines TRBV5-4 with TRBJ1-5, with a weak D call TRBD1 (6 bases). The length of the CDR3 is 15 residues. Germline V gene data show CDR1 as SGHNT and CDR2 as YYREEE (reference sequence). Trimming shortened V by 0 bases and J by 6 bases, and 13 bases separated the two germline ends. The CDR3 DNA reads TGTGCCAGCAGCTTGGCGGAACAGGGCGGTCAGCCCCAGCATTTT. This codes for CASSLAEQGGQPQHF. The full variable domain, its missing parts supplied by reference TRBV5-4 and TRBJ1-5, is ETGVTQSPTHLIKTRGQQVTLRCSSQSGHNTVSWYQQALGQGPQFIFQYYREEENGRGNFPPRFSGLQFPNYSSELNVNALELDDSALYLCASSLAEQGGQPQHFGDGTRLSIL.

A few counts support this clone. The rearrangement uses TRBV7-2 and TRBJ2-1; no definite D call. Trimming pared 1 base from V and 3 bases from J, leaving 7 bases between. CDR1 and CDR2 (germline): SGHTA, FQGNSA. The CDR3 consists of 14 residues. CDR3 residues: CASSLGQDYNEQFF. The DNA for the CDR3 is TGTGCCAGCAGCTTAGGGCAGGACTACAATGAGCAGTTCTTC.

The chain has TRBV7-9 and TRBJ2-3, with 10 bases lining up with TRBD2. The CDR3 totals 15 residues. V shed 3 bases and J 5 bases; nucleotides not matched to a gene: 5. The V gene's germline CDR1 is SEHNR and CDR2 FQNEAQ (reference sequence). The CDR3 DNA reads as TGTGCCAGCAGCTTCCAACTAGCGGGAAAAGATACGCAGTATTTT. Translated: CASSFQLAGKDTQYF.

There are a few counts of this clone. The gene calls are TRBV3-1 (or the pseudogene TRBV3-2) and TRBJ2-1; tentative D call: TRBD1 (5 bases). The CDR3 is 15 amino acids. The V gene lost 0 bases and the J gene lost 4 bases, with 10 bases spanning the gap. Germline CDR1 reads LGHDT; CDR2 reads YNNKEL (reference sequence). Here the CDR3 reads CASSQDWTSYNEQFF. In nucleotides, the CDR3 is TGTGCCAGCAGCCAAGACTGGACATCATACAATGAGCAGTTCTTC.

This clone was seen once. V is TRBV7-9 and J is TRBJ2-5; 10 bases agree with TRBD2. The CDR3 has 18 amino acids. The germline V gene has CDR1 SEHNR and CDR2 FQNEAQ (reference sequence). V dropped 5 bases and J dropped 1; count of bases not matched to a gene: 13. Here the CDR3 DNA reads TGTGCCAGCAGCCGACGGTACCAGCGGGGGGGCCGCCAAGAGACCCAGTACTTC. Translation: CASSRRYQRGGRQETQYF.

V is TRBV11-2 and J is TRBJ2-7; TRBD2 matches at 7 bases. V lost 5 bases and J lost 6; bases outside the gene matches: 7. The CDR3 is 13 residues long. CDR1 is SGHAT, CDR2 FQNNGV, per germline. CDR3 coding DNA: TGTGCCAGCAGCACCCCGGGGAGGGGCGAGCAGTACTTC. It is translated as CASSTPGRGEQYF.

This clone was detected a few times. The chain is built from TRBV10-2 and TRBJ2-1; weak D call: TRBD1 (6 bases). The CDR3 has 14 amino acids. CDR1 WSHSY and CDR2 SAAADI come from the germline V gene. Trimming stripped 8 bases from V and 7 bases from J, with 18 bases between. CDR3: CASRLGQGGNEQFF. The CDR3 DNA is TGCGCCAGCCGCCTGGGCCAAGGGGGAAATGAGCAGTTCTTC.

The rearrangement uses TRBV3-1 (or the pseudogene TRBV3-2) and TRBJ2-2; 8 bases map to TRBD2. The CDR3 is made up of 13 amino acids. The V and J ends lost 11 bases and 3 bases, in that order; junction bases with no gene match: 5. Germline V gene data show CDR1 as LGHDT and CDR2 as YNNKEL (reference sequence). CDR3 coding DNA: TGTGCCTCGGCGGGGGGATACACCGGGGAGCTGTTTTTT. Its protein is CASAGGYTGELFF.

V and J are TRBV4-3 and TRBJ2-1, with 9 bases fitting TRBD2. CDR3 length: 15 residues. Germline V CDR1 and CDR2: LGHNA, YSLEER. V dropped 5 bases and J dropped 4; count of bases not matched to a gene: 6. The CDR3 reads CASSSGGSVYNEQFF. The CDR3 DNA reads TGCGCCAGCAGCAGCGGGGGGTCGGTTTACAATGAGCAGTTCTTC.

DNA for the CDR3: TGTGCCAGTACCAACCGGGACAGGGGCAGCGAGCAGTACTTC. Translated: CASTNRDRGSEQYF. The rearrangement uses TRBV19 and TRBJ2-7; 10 bases line up with TRBD1. Germline V lookup: CDR1 LNHDA, CDR2 SQIVND (reference sequence). J lost 6 bases, V lost 7 bases, and 9 bases had no gene match. The CDR3 totals 14 residues.

The rearrangement uses TRBV9 and TRBJ1-2; weak D call: TRBD1 (6 bases). V was shortened by 5 bases and J by 4 bases, with 9 bases between the two germline ends. The CDR3 contains 12 residues. Germline V gene lookup returns CDR1 SGDLS and CDR2 YYNGEE. The CDR3, as DNA: TGTGCCAGCAGATCAGGGGCCTATGGCTACACCTTC. Translated, it gives CASRSGAYGYTF.

The chain has TRBV28 and TRBJ1-1, with no clear D. The CDR3 spans 10 residues. CDR1 and CDR2 from the germline V gene are MDHEN and SYDVKM. The V and J ends lost 8 bases and 6 bases respectively, with 7 bases between them. The CDR3 DNA reads as TGTGCCAGCGCTCGGGCTGAAGCTTTCTTT. Translating gives CASARAEAFF.

The chain has TRBV19 and TRBJ1-5; 10 nucleotides match TRBD1. Trimming at V came to 5 bases and at J to 4 bases, leaving 20 bases not matched to a gene. The CDR3 has 20 residues. Germline CDR1 reads LNHDA; CDR2 reads SQIVND (reference sequence). This CDR3 reads CASSSWNTGTGDLGNQPQHF. CDR3 bases: TGTGCCAGTAGTTCCTGGAACACCGGGACAGGGGATCTGGGGAATCAGCCCCAGCATTTT. The full variable domain, rest sourced from reference TRBV19 and TRBJ1-5, is DGGITQSPKYLFRKEGQNVTLSCEQNLNHDAMYWYRQDPGQGLRLIYYSQIVNDFQKGDIAEGYSVSREKKESFPLTVTSAQKNPTAFYLCASSSWNTGTGDLGNQPQHFGDGTRLSIL.

This clone was seen a single time. The J gene is TRBJ1-3, the V gene TRBV24-1, with D hard to call. The length of the CDR3 is 16 residues. With 4 bases removed from V and 0 bases from J, the gap between germline ends came to 12 bases. Germline CDR1 KGHDR, CDR2 SFDVKD. The CDR3 nucleotides are TGTGCCACCAGTGACAGCAGCCGGGACTCTGGAAACACCATATATTTT. Residues: CATSDSSRDSGNTIYF.

This chain connects TRBV18 to TRBJ1-2; 7 bases align to TRBD1. Germline CDR1 and CDR2: KGHSH and LQKENI. The CDR3 totals 15 residues. V lost 6 bases and J lost 6; bases outside the gene matches: 13. CDR3: CASSPIQGGMDGYTF. CDR3 DNA: TGTGCCAGCTCGCCAATTCAGGGGGGCATGGATGGCTACACCTTC.

The rearrangement joins TRBV28 to TRBJ2-3; 8 positions agree with TRBD2. V lost 6 bases, J lost 2 bases, and 16 bases stayed unmatched. Germline CDR1 MDHEN, CDR2 SYDVKM. The CDR3 has 18 residues. The DNA for the CDR3 is TGTGCCAGCAGCCCCCCCCCTGTAGCGGGGTTGAACACAGATACGCAGTATTTT. This translates into CASSPPPVAGLNTDTQYF.

The V gene is TRBV3-1 (or the pseudogene TRBV3-2), the J gene TRBJ2-7, with TRBD2 matching over 14 bases. The CDR3 spans 13 residues. Germline loops: CDR1 LGHDT, CDR2 YNNKEL (reference sequence). Unmatched junction bases numbered 6, after V lost 4 bases and J lost 13 bases. The CDR3 loop is CASSLGLAGGPYV. The CDR3 nucleotides read TGTGCCAGCAGCCTTGGACTAGCGGGGGGACCATACGTC.

The chain employs TRBV7-9 and TRBJ2-7; 7 nucleotides agree with TRBD1. Losses at the gene ends were 5 bases for V and 5 bases for J; bases not matched to a gene: 3. Germline CDR1 and CDR2: SEHNR and FQNEAQ (reference sequence). The CDR3 totals 12 residues. CDR3 sequence reads: CASSNRGHEQYV. In DNA form, the CDR3 reads TGTGCCAGCAGCAACAGGGGCCACGAGCAGTACGTC.

V usage is TRBV19 and J usage is TRBJ2-1; the D gene is possibly TRBD1 (6 bases). The length of the CDR3 is 14 residues. Germline V gives CDR1 LNHDA, CDR2 SQIVND (reference sequence). The germline V and J ends were trimmed by 4 bases and 0 bases, with 7 bases remaining between them. DNA for the CDR3: TGTGCCAGTAGTAAGGGACACTCCTACAATGAGCAGTTCTTC. This codes for CASSKGHSYNEQFF.